A single sample gave rise to the 30 T cell receptor beta chains below, sequenced in a study of blood T cell repertoires in COVID-19. TCRdb's copy holds only in-frame clones and misses some; the assay was immunoSEQ multiplex PCR. This sample yields about 96,000 clones, of which around three quarters are seen a single time; approximately 8.7% belongs to the top ten. The source material was peripheral blood. The receptors derive from a man aged 50 to 60 who had recovered from COVID-19.

The V and J genes are TRBV29-1 and TRBJ2-1; D might be TRBD1 (6 bases). CDR3 length equals 12 residues. Trimming cost V 7 bases and J 4 bases, with 11 bases left between them. The germline CDR1 and CDR2 sequences are SQVTM and ANQGSEA. The DNA of the CDR3 is TGCAGCGGGAAGACAGGTTACAATGAGCAGTTCTTC. Translation: CSGKTGYNEQFF.

The J gene is TRBJ2-7, the V gene TRBV11-2; D gene unclear. V was shortened by 5 bases and J by 2 bases, with 13 bases between the two germline ends. From germline, CDR1 is SGHAT and CDR2 FQNNGV. This CDR3 comprises 14 residues. The CDR3 reads CASSHPGLTYEQYF. As DNA, the CDR3 is TGTGCCAGCAGCCACCCCGGTTTGACCTACGAGCAGTACTTC.

The chain has TRBV6-5 and TRBJ1-1, with D maybe TRBD1 (5 bases). Germline V CDR1 and CDR2: MNHEY, SVGAGI. Trimming stripped 3 bases from V and 11 bases from J, with 10 bases between. This CDR3 is built from 11 residues. CDR3 amino acids: CASSYQGSAFF. CDR3 sequence (DNA): TGTGCCAGCAGTTATCAGGGATCGGCTTTCTTT.

The CDR3 region has the DNA TGTGCCAGCAGTTACGCTTACAGTCGATCTCAAGAGACCCAGTACTTC. As protein: CASSYAYSRSQETQYF. This chain links TRBV27 with TRBJ2-5; the D is unclear. The CDR3 runs to 16 residues. Germline loops: CDR1 MNHEY, CDR2 SMNVEV (reference sequence). V was clipped by 4 bases and J by 2 bases, with 17 bases between them.

The chain is built from TRBV6-2 or TRBV6-3 and TRBJ2-1; 9 bases align to TRBD2. The J segment lost 0 bases and the V segment lost 4 bases, leaving 1 base of the junction unmatched. CDR1 and CDR2 (germline): MNHEY, SVGEGT. The CDR3 extends over 15 amino acids. CDR3 nucleotide sequence: TGTGCCAGCAGTTCTAGCGGGATCTCCTACAATGAGCAGTTCTTC. Its translation: CASSSSGISYNEQFF.

The genes are TRBV28 and TRBJ2-3; D not resolved. The CDR3 length is 14 residues. V was pared by 2 bases and J by 2 bases, with 8 bases between. Per germline, CDR1 MDHEN and CDR2 SYDVKM. The CDR3 region is CASSLPLATDTQYF. CDR3 sequence (DNA): TGTGCCAGCAGTTTACCTTTGGCCACAGATACGCAGTATTTT.

This rearrangement joins TRBV5-4 to TRBJ2-5; the D is unclear. CDR1 is SGHNT and CDR2 is YYREEE in the germline V gene (reference sequence). CDR3 length: 13 residues. V gave up 0 bases and J gave up 3 bases, with 6 bases separating them. For the CDR3, the DNA is TGTGCCAGCAGCTTGGACCAGAAAGAGACCCAGTACTTC. Translated: CASSLDQKETQYF.

This clone was counted between two and nine times. The chain carries TRBV11-2 and TRBJ2-3; D gene unclear. Germline V lookup: CDR1 SGHAT, CDR2 FQNNGV. The length of the CDR3 is 10 residues. Trimming shortened V by 10 bases and J by 6 bases, and 8 bases separated the two germline ends. This CDR3 is CATKADTQYF. CDR3 DNA sequence: TGTGCCACCAAAGCGGATACGCAGTATTTT.

The chain has TRBV13 and TRBJ2-2; D uncertain. Germline CDR1 PRHDT, CDR2 FYEKMQ (reference sequence). Trimming took 4 bases from V and 5 from J, leaving 5 bases between them. This CDR3 is built from 12 residues. CDR3 in amino acids: CASSSYTGELFF. For the CDR3, the DNA is TGTGCCAGCAGCTCTTATACCGGGGAGCTGTTTTTT.

A few counts support this clone. This sample also contains other DNA sequences that code for the same CDR3. The rearrangement links TRBV5-1 to TRBJ1-2; D remains ambiguous. The CDR3 totals 12 residues. V was cut by 0 bases and J by 5 bases, with 5 bases left in between. CDR1 and CDR2 from the germline V gene are SGHRS and YFSETQ. The CDR3 region has the DNA TGCGCCAGCAGCTTGGATATTTATGGCTACACCTTC. This encodes CASSLDIYGYTF.

This clone has just a few counts. The rearrangement links TRBV30 to TRBJ1-3; D unresolved. V dropped 3 bases and J dropped 0 bases, with 3 bases sitting between them. The CDR3 is 12 residues long. Germline CDR1 GTSNPN, CDR2 SVGIG (reference sequence). CDR3 sequence reads: CAWSNSGNTIYF. The CDR3 bases are TGTGCCTGGAGCAACTCTGGAAACACCATATATTTT. Variable domain in full (rest from reference TRBV30 and TRBJ1-3): SQTIHQWPATLVQPVGSPLSLECTVEGTSNPNLYWYRQAAGRGLQLLFYSVGIGQISSEVPQNLSASRPQDRQFILSSKKLLLSDSGFYLCAWSNSGNTIYFGEGSWLTVV.

V usage is TRBV9 and J usage is TRBJ2-7, with TRBD1 as a possible D gene (5 bases). CDR1 is SGDLS and CDR2 is YYNGEE in the germline V gene. Trimming cost V 4 bases and J 6 bases, with 11 bases left between them. This CDR3 has 12 residues. CDR3 protein: CASSQGVGEQYF. The DNA of the CDR3 is TGTGCCAGCAGCCAAGGGGTCGGCGAGCAGTACTTC.

The chain couples TRBV12-3 or TRBV12-4 to TRBJ1-3; D might be TRBD1 (6 bases). The V gene lost 11 bases and the J gene lost 2 bases, with 10 bases spanning the gap. This CDR3 has 12 residues. The CDR3 DNA reads as TGTGCCCTACAGGGCGCTGGAAACACCATATATTTT. Protein: CALQGAGNTIYF.

This clone counts as medium-sized. The rearrangement uses TRBV7-6 and TRBJ2-7, with D possibly being TRBD2 (6 bases). The CDR3 consists of 16 residues. Germline V lookup: CDR1 SGHVS, CDR2 FNYEAQ. Trimming left V 1 base short and J 3 bases short, with 16 bases between. CDR3 coding DNA: TGTGCCAGCAGCTTAGGACCCCGGGACTCCCACTACGAGCAGTACTTC. Translating gives CASSLGPRDSHYEQYF. Full variable domain (rest looked up from reference TRBV7-6 and TRBJ2-7): GAGVSQSPRYKVTKRGQDVALRCDPISGHVSLYWYRQALGQGPEFLTYFNYEAQQDKSGLPNDRFSAERPEGSISTLTIQRTEQRDSAMYRCASSLGPRDSHYEQYFGPGTRLTVT.

This clone has only one observation. The rearrangement links TRBV11-2 to TRBJ1-4; possible D gene TRBD1, 5 bases. The CDR3 length is 15 residues. The V end lost 2 bases, the J end lost 7 bases, and 14 bases lay between the germline ends. Germline CDR1 reads SGHAT; CDR2 reads FQNNGV. CDR3 nucleotide sequence: TGTGCCAGCAGCTTAACGGGGGAGGTCGGTGAAAAACTGTTTTTT. It specifies CASSLTGEVGEKLFF.

The chain joins TRBV19 to TRBJ2-5; D is ambiguous. V was cut by 0 bases and J by 1 base, with 9 bases left in between. Germline V gives CDR1 LNHDA, CDR2 SQIVND (reference sequence). The CDR3 runs to 15 residues. The CDR3 protein is CASSIDSSAQETQYF. As DNA, the CDR3 is TGTGCCAGTAGTATAGATTCCAGCGCCCAAGAGACCCAGTACTTC.

The chain couples TRBV7-2 to TRBJ2-7; 7 nucleotides agree with TRBD1. J was trimmed by 1 base and V by 8 bases; bases with no gene match: 5. From germline, CDR1 is SGHTA and CDR2 FQGNSA. The CDR3 sequence is 13 residues long. In DNA form, the CDR3 reads TGTGCCAGCCTCGGCAGGGGGTCCTACGAGCAGTACTTC. Translating it yields CASLGRGSYEQYF.

This clone was recorded a few times. The DNA of the CDR3 is TGCAGCGTTGAAAGAGGACGGGGGCAAGAGACCCAGTACTTC. Protein: CSVERGRGQETQYF. V and J are TRBV29-1 and TRBJ2-5, with TRBD2 as a possible D gene (6 bases). Germline CDR1 SQVTM, CDR2 ANQGSEA. Deletions cut 2 bases from V and 2 bases from J, with 12 bases between. The CDR3 is 14 residues long.

The chain recombines TRBV5-4 with TRBJ1-5; no firm D call. This CDR3 is 15 amino acids long. V lost 0 bases, J lost 6 bases, and 13 bases lay in between. From germline, CDR1 is SGHNT and CDR2 YYREEE (reference sequence). CDR3 DNA sequence: TGTGCCAGCAGCTTGGATGGGCATGGGAGTCAGCCCCAGCATTTT. This codes for CASSLDGHGSQPQHF. Drawing the rest from reference TRBV5-4 and TRBJ1-5, the complete variable domain is ETGVTQSPTHLIKTRGQQVTLRCSSQSGHNTVSWYQQALGQGPQFIFQYYREEENGRGNFPPRFSGLQFPNYSSELNVNALELDDSALYLCASSLDGHGSQPQHFGDGTRLSIL.

In DNA form, the CDR3 reads TGTGCCAGCAGCACTGCGTTTACTGAAGCTTTCTTT. Amino acid sequence: CASSTAFTEAFF. The gene calls are TRBV7-2 and TRBJ1-1; D is uncertain. From germline, CDR1 is SGHTA and CDR2 FQGNSA. The CDR3 has 12 residues. Trimming cost V 5 bases and J 5 bases, with 9 bases left between them.

The V call is TRBV5-6, the J call TRBJ2-6; a weak D match, TRBD2 (5 bases). Trimming removed 4 bases at V and 0 bases at J, with 11 bases between. The CDR3 sequence is 16 residues long. Looked up from germline, CDR1 is SGHDT and CDR2 is YYEEEE. CDR3 protein: CASSASGYSGANVLTF. For the CDR3, the DNA is TGTGCCAGCAGCGCTTCGGGATACTCTGGGGCCAACGTCCTGACTTTC.

This clone was picked up a small number of times. This chain uses TRBV28 with TRBJ1-1; D perhaps matches TRBD1 (5 bases). Germline V CDR1 and CDR2: MDHEN, SYDVKM. This CDR3 has 13 amino acids. Trimming shortened V by 6 bases and J by 1 base, and 9 bases separated the two germline ends. The CDR3 DNA is TGTGCCAGCAGCACCGACAGGAACACTGAAGCTTTCTTT. Protein product: CASSTDRNTEAFF.

V and J are TRBV6-1 and TRBJ1-2; 11 bases align to TRBD1. Germline CDR1 reads MNHNS; CDR2 reads SASEGT. J was trimmed by 4 bases and V by 1 base; bases with no gene match: 8. The CDR3 spans 17 residues. The CDR3 DNA reads TGTGCCAGCAGTGAAGGGACAGGGGGCGCGGTGGGCTATGGCTACACCTTC. It yields the protein CASSEGTGGAVGYGYTF.

The chain joins TRBV5-4 to TRBJ2-7; 9 bases align to TRBD1. The CDR3 consists of 15 residues. The ends lost 0 bases at V and 5 bases at J; junction bases unmatched: 6. The V gene's germline CDR1 is SGHNT and CDR2 YYREEE (reference sequence). DNA of the CDR3: TGTGCCAGCAGCTTGGGGGGGACAGGGATCCACGAGCAGTACTTC. Encoded protein: CASSLGGTGIHEQYF.

The V call is TRBV6-2 or TRBV6-3, the J call TRBJ1-1; tentatively, D is TRBD1 (5 bases). The CDR3 consists of 14 residues. Germline assignment: CDR1 MNHEY and CDR2 SVGEGT. Trimming took off 6 bases at V and 6 bases at J, with 17 bases between the two ends. For the CDR3, the DNA is TGTGCCAGCAGCCAGGCGGGGGAGGTCCCTGAAGCTTTCTTT. Its translation: CASSQAGEVPEAFF.

The chain carries TRBV27 and TRBJ2-2, with D maybe TRBD2 (6 bases). There are 16 residues in the CDR3. Germline loops: CDR1 MNHEY, CDR2 SMNVEV (reference sequence). Trimming stripped 2 bases from V and 3 bases from J, with 13 bases between. The CDR3 DNA is TGTGCCAGCAGTTTACCTACGGGACTCGACACCGGGGAGCTGTTTTTT. Its protein product is CASSLPTGLDTGELFF.

CDR3 residues: CASSPGQGGYEQYF. The CDR3, as DNA: TGTGCCAGCAGTCCCGGACAGGGGGGCTACGAGCAGTACTTC. This chain uses TRBV28 with TRBJ2-7; 10 nucleotides agree with TRBD1. Germline values: CDR1 MDHEN, CDR2 SYDVKM. V shed 5 bases, J shed 3 bases, and the junction held 4 bases outside the gene matches. The CDR3 has 14 amino acids.

V usage is TRBV6-5 and J usage is TRBJ1-2, with 7 positions matching TRBD1. The CDR3 covers 15 residues. After removal of 6 bases from V and 0 bases from J, the junction contained 7 bases not matched to a gene. Germline V gene sequence: CDR1 MNHEY, CDR2 SVGAGI. CDR3 sequence (DNA): TGTGCCAGCAGCCAGACAGGGACCCCTAACTATGGCTACACCTTC. Amino acid sequence: CASSQTGTPNYGYTF.

This clone occurred a few times. The J gene is TRBJ2-1, the V gene TRBV9, with TRBD2 matching over 15 bases. There are 15 residues in the CDR3. In germline, CDR1 is SGDLS, CDR2 YYNGEE. V shed 4 bases and J 9 bases; nucleotides not matched to a gene: 5. This CDR3 is CASSKGLAGGGEQFF. CDR3 DNA sequence: TGTGCCAGCAGCAAGGGACTAGCGGGAGGAGGTGAGCAGTTCTTC.

The table lists this clone with a few counts. This chain connects TRBV2 to TRBJ2-7; TRBD1 is a possible D gene (6 bases). CDR1 and CDR2 from the germline V gene are SNHLY and FYNNEI. Trimming shortened V by 6 bases and J by 0 bases, and 12 bases separated the two germline ends. The CDR3 is 14 amino acids. This CDR3 reads CASRLDSVSYEQYF. CDR3 DNA sequence: TGTGCCAGCAGGTTGGACAGCGTCTCCTACGAGCAGTACTTC.